These 10 T cell receptor beta chains were all obtained from the same sample, sequenced in a study of regulatory T cells in long-lasting Graves disease. Investigators prepared the TCR beta libraries by applying iRepertoire HTBI primers and Arm-PCR of CDR3 regions. Each CDR3 protein gets one entry after TCRdb re-called the multiplex PCR reads with MiXCR. The table lists roughly 560,000 distinct CDR3 sequences, around 11% of them singletons. Documented time point: newly diagnosed GD, antithyroid drugs for less than 3 months. From PBMCs, RNA was extracted and then used to make the TCR library. The same specimen was also included in a second study, on T cells in Graves' hyperthyroidism and ophthalmopathy.

Here the sequenced sample was peripheral blood mononuclear cells (PBMCs), taken at new diagnosis, from a patient treated with antithyroid drugs. The receptors shown here come from a woman aged 30 to 39 with Graves disease.

The chain combines TRBV7-9 with TRBJ2-1, with D possibly being TRBD2 (5 bases). CDR3 length equals 15 residues. Germline V CDR1 and CDR2: SEHNR, FQNEAQ (reference sequence). V lost 3 bases and J 7 bases, leaving 16 bases between the germline ends. The CDR3: CASSLRGSSWNEQFF. DNA of the CDR3: TGTGCCAGCAGCTTGAGAGGGTCTAGCTGGAATGAGCAGTTCTTC.

The rearrangement links TRBV20-1 to TRBJ2-7; 13 bases line up with TRBD2. The CDR3 is 21 residues long. CDR1 DFQATT and CDR2 SNEGSKA come from the germline V gene (reference sequence). V lost 5 bases, J lost 3 bases, and 25 bases stayed unmatched. The CDR3 protein is CSAQGLAGTSGRAFLGYEQYF. DNA of the CDR3: TGCAGTGCTCAAGGACTAGCGGGAACTAGCGGGAGGGCCTTTTTAGGCTACGAGCAGTACTTC.

This clonotype was picked up a small number of times. The CDR3 is CASSIAGRQYEQYF. In nucleotides, the CDR3 is TGTGCCAGTAGTATAGCGGGCAGGCAATACGAGCAGTACTTC. This chain joins TRBV19 and TRBJ2-7; no clear D gene. Germline CDR1 is LNHDA and CDR2 is SQIVND (reference sequence). The CDR3 consists of 14 residues. V shed 1 base and J shed 4 bases, with 11 bases lying between them.

The chain combines TRBV6-5 with TRBJ2-6; D remains unclear. Germline V gene data show CDR1 as MNHEY and CDR2 as SVGAGI. The CDR3 runs 16 residues. V lost 2 bases, J lost 0 bases, and 8 bases lay in between. CDR3 sequence (DNA): TGTGCCAGCAGTTACGCTGTTCGCTCTGGGGCCAACGTCCTGACTTTC. It translates to CASSYAVRSGANVLTF.

This clonotype showed up just a few times. The chain couples TRBV19 to TRBJ1-2; no firm D call. The V and J ends lost 7 bases and 4 bases respectively, with 34 bases between them. Germline loops: CDR1 LNHDA, CDR2 SQIVND (reference sequence). The CDR3 loop spans 20 amino acids. The CDR3 protein is CASTPYLDVRPTLVPYGYTF. In DNA form, the CDR3 reads TGTGCCAGTACCCCCTATCTAGACGTGAGACCCACGTTGGTTCCCTATGGCTACACCTTC.

The V gene is TRBV20-1, the J gene TRBJ1-3; unclear D gene. Germline V gives CDR1 DFQATT, CDR2 SNEGSKA (reference sequence). Trimming removed 0 bases from V and 0 bases from J, with 15 bases in between. The length of the CDR3 is 17 residues. CDR3 nucleotide sequence: TGCAGTGCTAGAGATATCTCAGGACCTGACTCTGGAAACACCATATATTTT. Protein product: CSARDISGPDSGNTIYF.

This clonotype was seen repeatedly, ten times or more. This sequence joins TRBV28 and TRBJ1-4; the D is unclear. CDR1 and CDR2 (germline): MDHEN, SYDVKM. The CDR3 is 15 amino acids. Trimming stripped 3 bases from V and 4 bases from J, with 12 bases between. In DNA form, the CDR3 reads TGTGCCAGCAGTTTTGCGGCGGCCCATAATGAAAAACTGTTTTTT. It specifies CASSFAAAHNEKLFF.

The V call is TRBV5-6, the J call TRBJ2-3; unclear D gene. Trimming cost V 2 bases and J 2 bases, with 9 bases left between them. There are 14 residues in the CDR3. Germline values: CDR1 SGHDT, CDR2 YYEEEE. The CDR3 spells CASSFRILTDTQYF. The CDR3 coding sequence is TGTGCCAGCAGCTTTAGAATCCTCACAGATACGCAGTATTTT.

This clonotype has at least ten counts. CDR3 amino acids: CASSLHRENTEAFF. The CDR3 coding sequence is TGTGCCAGCAGTTTACACCGGGAAAACACTGAAGCTTTCTTT. This sequence joins TRBV28 and TRBJ1-1; D is unclear. Per germline, CDR1 MDHEN and CDR2 SYDVKM. With 2 bases removed from V and 2 bases from J, the gap between germline ends came to 9 bases. This CDR3 has 14 amino acids.

The sample holds many counts of this clonotype. V is TRBV13 and J is TRBJ1-1; a weak D match, TRBD1 (6 bases). Germline lookup yields CDR1 PRHDT and CDR2 FYEKMQ (reference sequence). The V end lost 3 bases, the J end lost 7 bases, and 9 bases lay between the germline ends. This CDR3 region has 12 residues. The CDR3 protein is CASSLGRGEAFF. CDR3 coding DNA: TGTGCCAGCAGCTTGGGCAGGGGTGAAGCTTTCTTT.